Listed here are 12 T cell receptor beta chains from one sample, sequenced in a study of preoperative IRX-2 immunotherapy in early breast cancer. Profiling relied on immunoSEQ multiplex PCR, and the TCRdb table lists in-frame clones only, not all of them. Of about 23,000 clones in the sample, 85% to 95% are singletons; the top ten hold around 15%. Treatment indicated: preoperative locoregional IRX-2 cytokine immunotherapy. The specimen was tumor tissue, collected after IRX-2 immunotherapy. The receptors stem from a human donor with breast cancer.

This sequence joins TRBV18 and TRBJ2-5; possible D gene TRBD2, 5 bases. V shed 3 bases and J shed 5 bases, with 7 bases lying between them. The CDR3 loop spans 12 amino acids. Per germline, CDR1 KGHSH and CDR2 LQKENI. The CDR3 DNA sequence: TGTGCCAGCTCACCGGTAGCGGAGACCCAGTACTTC. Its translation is CASSPVAETQYF.

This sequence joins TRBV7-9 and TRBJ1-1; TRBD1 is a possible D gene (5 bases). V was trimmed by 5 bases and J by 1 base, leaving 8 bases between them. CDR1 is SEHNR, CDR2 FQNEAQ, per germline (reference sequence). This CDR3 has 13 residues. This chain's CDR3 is CASSSGGNTEAFF. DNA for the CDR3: TGTGCCAGCAGCAGTGGGGGGAACACTGAAGCTTTCTTT.

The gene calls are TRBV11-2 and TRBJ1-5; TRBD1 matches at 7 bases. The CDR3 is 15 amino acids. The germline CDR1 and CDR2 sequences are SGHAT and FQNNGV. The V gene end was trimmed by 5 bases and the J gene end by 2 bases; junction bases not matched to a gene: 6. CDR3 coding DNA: TGTGCCAGCAGCCCGAGGACAGGTCGCAATCAGCCCCAGCATTTT. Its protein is CASSPRTGRNQPQHF. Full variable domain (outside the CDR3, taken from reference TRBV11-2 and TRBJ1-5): EAGVAQSPRYKIIEKRQSVAFWCNPISGHATLYWYQQILGQGPKLLIQFQNNGVVDDSQLPKDRFSAERLKGVDSTLKIQPAKLEDSAVYLCASSPRTGRNQPQHFGDGTRLSIL.

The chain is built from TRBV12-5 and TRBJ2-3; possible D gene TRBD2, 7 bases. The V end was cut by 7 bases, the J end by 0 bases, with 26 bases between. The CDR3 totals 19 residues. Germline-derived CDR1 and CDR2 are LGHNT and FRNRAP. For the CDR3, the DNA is TGTGCTAGTGCCCTGAATGCCGGCGGGGGCCGACCTAGCACAGATACGCAGTATTTT. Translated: CASALNAGGGRPSTDTQYF.

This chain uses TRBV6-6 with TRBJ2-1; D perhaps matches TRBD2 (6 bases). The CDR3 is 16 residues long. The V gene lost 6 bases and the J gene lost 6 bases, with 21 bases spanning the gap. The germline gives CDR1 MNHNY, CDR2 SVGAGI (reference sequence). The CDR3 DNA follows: TGTGCCAGCAGCCCCCCGAGAGCCGGGACTGTCAATGAGCAGTTCTTC. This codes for CASSPPRAGTVNEQFF.

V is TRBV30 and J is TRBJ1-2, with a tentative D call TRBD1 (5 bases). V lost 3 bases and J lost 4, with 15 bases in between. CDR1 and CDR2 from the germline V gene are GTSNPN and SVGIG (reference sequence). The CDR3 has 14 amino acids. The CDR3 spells CAWSHKGRSYGYTF. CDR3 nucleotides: TGTGCCTGGAGCCACAAGGGACGGAGCTATGGCTACACCTTC.

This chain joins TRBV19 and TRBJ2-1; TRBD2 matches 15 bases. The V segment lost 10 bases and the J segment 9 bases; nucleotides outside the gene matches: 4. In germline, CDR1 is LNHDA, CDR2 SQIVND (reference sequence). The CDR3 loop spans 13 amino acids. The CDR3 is CATRTSGRAEQFF. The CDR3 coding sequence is TGTGCCACCCGGACTAGCGGGAGGGCTGAGCAGTTCTTC.

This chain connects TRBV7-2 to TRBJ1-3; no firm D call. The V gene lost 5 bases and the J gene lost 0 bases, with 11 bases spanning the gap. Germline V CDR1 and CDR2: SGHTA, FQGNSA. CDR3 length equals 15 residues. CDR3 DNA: TGTGCCAGCAGCCTCAGAACTCACTCTGGAAACACCATATATTTT. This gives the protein CASSLRTHSGNTIYF. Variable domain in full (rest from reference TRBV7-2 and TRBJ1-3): GAGVSQSPSNKVTEKGKDVELRCDPISGHTALYWYRQSLGQGLEFLIYFQGNSAPDKSGLPSDRFSAERTGGSVSTLTIQRTQQEDSAVYLCASSLRTHSGNTIYFGEGSWLTVV.

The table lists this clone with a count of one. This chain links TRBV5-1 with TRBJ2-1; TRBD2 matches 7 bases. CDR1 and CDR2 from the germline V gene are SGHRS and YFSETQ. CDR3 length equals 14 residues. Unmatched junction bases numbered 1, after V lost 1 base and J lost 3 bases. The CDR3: CASSLRGGYNEQFF. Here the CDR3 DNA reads TGCGCCAGCAGCTTGCGCGGGGGCTACAATGAGCAGTTCTTC.

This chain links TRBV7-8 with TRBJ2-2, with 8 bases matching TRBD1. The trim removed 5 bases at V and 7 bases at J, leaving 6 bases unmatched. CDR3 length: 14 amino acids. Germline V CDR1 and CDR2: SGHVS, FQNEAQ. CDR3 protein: CASSLRGRDGELFF. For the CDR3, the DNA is TGTGCCAGCAGCCTCAGGGGGCGGGACGGGGAGCTGTTTTTT.

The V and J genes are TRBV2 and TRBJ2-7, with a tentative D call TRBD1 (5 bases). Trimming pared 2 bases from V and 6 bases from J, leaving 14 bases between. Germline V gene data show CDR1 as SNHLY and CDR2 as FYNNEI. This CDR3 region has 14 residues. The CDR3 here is CASSEISRVGEQYF. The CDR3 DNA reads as TGTGCCAGCAGTGAAATCAGCAGGGTGGGCGAGCAGTACTTC.

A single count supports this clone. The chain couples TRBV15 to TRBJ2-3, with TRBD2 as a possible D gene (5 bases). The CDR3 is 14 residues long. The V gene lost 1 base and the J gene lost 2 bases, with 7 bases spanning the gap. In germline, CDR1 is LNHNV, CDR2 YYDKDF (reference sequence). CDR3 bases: TGTGCCACCAGCAGAGCAGCGGACACAGATACGCAGTATTTT. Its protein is CATSRAADTDTQYF.